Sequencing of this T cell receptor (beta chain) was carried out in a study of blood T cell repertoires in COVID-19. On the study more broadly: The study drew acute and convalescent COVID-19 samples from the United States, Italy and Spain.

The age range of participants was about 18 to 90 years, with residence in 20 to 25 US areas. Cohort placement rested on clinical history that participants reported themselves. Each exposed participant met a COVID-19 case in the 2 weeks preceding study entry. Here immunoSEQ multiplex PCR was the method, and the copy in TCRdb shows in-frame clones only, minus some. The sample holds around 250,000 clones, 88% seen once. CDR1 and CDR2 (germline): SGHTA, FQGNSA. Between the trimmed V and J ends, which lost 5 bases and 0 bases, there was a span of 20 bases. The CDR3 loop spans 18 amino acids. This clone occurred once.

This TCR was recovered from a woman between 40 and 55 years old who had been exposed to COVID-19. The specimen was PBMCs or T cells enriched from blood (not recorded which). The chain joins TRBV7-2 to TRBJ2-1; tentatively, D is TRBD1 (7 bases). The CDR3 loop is CASSRQPTGTPSYNEQFF. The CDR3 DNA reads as TGTGCCAGCAGCCGCCAGCCGACAGGGACTCCCTCCTACAATGAGCAGTTCTTC.